This TCR beta chain was recovered during a study of identifying expanded T cells in peripheral blood. A word on this clone: Its target is not known.

Looked up from germline, CDR1 is MNHEY and CDR2 is SMNVEV (reference sequence). V lost 7 bases, J lost 2 bases, and 14 bases lay in between. The CDR3 consists of 14 residues. Study outcomes and limitations: Variance in clone template counts between approximately two-week samples significantly increased with total template count across all healthy donors.

Profiled with immunoSEQ multiplex PCR; TCRdb holds only in-frame clones, not every one. This table holds 90,000 to 95,000 clones, roughly 86% found once. No infections or other immune events were documented during collection. This sequence originates from a person aged 18-70 years in good health. The sequenced sample was blood. This chain joins TRBV27 and TRBJ1-1; D unresolved. The CDR3 loop reads CASKARAVNTEAFF. As DNA, the CDR3 is TGTGCCAGCAAGGCGAGGGCAGTAAACACTGAAGCTTTCTTT.